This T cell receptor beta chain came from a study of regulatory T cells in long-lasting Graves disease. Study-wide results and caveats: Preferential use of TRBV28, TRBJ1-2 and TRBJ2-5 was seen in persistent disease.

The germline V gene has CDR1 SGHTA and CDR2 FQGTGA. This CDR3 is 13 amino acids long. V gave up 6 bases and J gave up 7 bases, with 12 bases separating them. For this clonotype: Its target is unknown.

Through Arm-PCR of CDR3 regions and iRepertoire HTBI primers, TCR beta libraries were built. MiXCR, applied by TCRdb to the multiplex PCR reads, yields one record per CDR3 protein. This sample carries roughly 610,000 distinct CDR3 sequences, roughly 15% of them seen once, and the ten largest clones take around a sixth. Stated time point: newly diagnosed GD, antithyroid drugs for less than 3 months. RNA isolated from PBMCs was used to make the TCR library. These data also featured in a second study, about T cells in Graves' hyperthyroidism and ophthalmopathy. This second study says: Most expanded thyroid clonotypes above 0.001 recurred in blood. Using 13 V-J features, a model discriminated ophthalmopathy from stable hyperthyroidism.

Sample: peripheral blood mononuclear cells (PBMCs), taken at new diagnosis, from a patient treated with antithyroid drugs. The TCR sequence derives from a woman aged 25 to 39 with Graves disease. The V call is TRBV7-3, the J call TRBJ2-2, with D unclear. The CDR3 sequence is CASRNRTGGELFF. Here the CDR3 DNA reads TGTGCCAGCAGGAACCGTACCGGCGGGGAGCTGTTTTTT.